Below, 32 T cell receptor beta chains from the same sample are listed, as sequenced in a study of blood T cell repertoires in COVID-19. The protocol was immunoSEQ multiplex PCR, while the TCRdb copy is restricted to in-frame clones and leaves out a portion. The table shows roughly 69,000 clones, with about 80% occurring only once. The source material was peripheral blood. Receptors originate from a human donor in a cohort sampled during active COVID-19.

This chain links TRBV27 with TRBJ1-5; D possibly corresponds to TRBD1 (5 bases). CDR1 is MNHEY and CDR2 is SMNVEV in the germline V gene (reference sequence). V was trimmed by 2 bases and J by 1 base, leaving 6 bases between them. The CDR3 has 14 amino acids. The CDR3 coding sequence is TGTGCCAGCAGTTTAGGGGGGAGCAATCAGCCCCAGCATTTT. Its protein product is CASSLGGSNQPQHF.

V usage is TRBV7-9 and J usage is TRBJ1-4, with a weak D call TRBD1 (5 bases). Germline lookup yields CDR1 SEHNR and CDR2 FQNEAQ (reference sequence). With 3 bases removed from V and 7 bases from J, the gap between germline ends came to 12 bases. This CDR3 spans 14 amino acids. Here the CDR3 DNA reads TGTGCCAGCAGCTTGAGGGGAGGAGGTGAAAAACTGTTTTTT. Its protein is CASSLRGGGEKLFF.

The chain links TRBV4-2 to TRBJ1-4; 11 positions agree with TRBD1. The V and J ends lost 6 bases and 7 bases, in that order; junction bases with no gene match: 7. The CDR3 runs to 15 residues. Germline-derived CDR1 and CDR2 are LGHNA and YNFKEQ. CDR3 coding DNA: TGTGCCAGCAGTACCGCCGGGACAGGGGGTGAAAAACTGTTTTTT. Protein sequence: CASSTAGTGGEKLFF.

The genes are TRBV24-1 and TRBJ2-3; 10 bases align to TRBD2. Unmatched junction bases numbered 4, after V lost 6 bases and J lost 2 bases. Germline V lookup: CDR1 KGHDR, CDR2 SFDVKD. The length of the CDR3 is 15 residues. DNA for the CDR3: TGTGCCACCAGTTCAAGCGGGGGGGCCACAGATACGCAGTATTTT. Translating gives CATSSSGGATDTQYF.

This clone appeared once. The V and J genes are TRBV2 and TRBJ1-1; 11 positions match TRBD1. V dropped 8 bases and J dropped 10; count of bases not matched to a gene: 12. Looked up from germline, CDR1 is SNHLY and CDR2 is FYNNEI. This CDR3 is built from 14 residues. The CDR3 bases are TGTGCCAGCTCCCGGGACAGGGGGACTCTTCTAGCTTTCTTT. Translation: CASSRDRGTLLAFF.

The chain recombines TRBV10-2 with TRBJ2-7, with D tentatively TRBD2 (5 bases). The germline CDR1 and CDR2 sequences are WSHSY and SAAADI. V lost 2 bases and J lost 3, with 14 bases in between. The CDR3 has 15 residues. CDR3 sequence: CASSELAGRLYEQYF. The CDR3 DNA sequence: TGCGCCAGCAGTGAGCTAGCAGGCCGACTCTACGAGCAGTACTTC.

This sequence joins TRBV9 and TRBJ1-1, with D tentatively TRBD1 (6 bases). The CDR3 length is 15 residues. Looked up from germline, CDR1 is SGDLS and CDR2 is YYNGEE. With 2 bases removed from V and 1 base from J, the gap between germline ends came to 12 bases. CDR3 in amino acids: CASSVAGAKNTEAFF. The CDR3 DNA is TGTGCCAGCAGCGTGGCAGGGGCGAAGAACACTGAAGCTTTCTTT.

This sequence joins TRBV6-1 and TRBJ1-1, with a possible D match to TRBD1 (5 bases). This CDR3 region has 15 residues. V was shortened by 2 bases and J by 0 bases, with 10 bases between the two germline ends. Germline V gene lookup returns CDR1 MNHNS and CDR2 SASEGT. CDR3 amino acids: CASSEWGGVNTEAFF. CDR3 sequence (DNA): TGTGCCAGCAGTGAATGGGGGGGAGTGAACACTGAAGCTTTCTTT.

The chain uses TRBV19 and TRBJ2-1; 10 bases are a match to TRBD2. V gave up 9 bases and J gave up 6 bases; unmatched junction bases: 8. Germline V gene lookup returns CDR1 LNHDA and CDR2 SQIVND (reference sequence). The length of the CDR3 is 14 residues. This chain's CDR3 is CASSSGGVPNEQFF. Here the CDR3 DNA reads TGTGCCAGCTCCAGCGGGGGGGTCCCCAATGAGCAGTTCTTC.

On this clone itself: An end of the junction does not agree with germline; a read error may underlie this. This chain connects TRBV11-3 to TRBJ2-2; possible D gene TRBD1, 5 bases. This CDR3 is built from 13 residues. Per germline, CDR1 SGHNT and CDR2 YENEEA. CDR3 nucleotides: TGTGCCAGCAGCCTAGAAGGGGCCGGGGAGCTGTTTTTT. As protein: CASSLEGAGELFF.

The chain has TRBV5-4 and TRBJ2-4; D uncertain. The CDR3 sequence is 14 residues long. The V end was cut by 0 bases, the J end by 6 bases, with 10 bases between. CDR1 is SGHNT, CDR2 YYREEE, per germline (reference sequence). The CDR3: CASSLGAASNIQYF. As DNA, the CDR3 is TGTGCCAGCAGCTTGGGGGCAGCCTCAAACATTCAGTACTTC.

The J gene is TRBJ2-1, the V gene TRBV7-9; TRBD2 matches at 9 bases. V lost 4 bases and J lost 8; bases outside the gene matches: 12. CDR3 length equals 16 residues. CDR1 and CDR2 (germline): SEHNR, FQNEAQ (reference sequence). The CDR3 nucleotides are TGTGCCAGCAGCTCTCTAGCGGGGTCTTTGGTGGATGAGCAGTTCTTC. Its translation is CASSSLAGSLVDEQFF.

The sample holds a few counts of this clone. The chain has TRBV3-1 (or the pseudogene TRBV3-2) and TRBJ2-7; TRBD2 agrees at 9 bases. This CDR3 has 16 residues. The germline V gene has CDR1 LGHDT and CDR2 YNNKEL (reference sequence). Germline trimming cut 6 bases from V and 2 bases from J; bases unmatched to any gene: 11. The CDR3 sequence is CASRPDGIAGAYEQYF. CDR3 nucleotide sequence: TGTGCCAGCAGACCCGACGGGATAGCGGGGGCCTACGAGCAGTACTTC.

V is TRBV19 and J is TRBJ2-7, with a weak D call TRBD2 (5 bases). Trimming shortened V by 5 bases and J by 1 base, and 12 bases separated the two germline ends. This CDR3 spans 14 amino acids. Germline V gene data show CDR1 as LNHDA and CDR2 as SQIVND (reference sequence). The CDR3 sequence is CASSQSGLSYEQYF. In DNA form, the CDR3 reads TGTGCCAGTAGTCAAAGCGGACTTTCCTACGAGCAGTACTTC.

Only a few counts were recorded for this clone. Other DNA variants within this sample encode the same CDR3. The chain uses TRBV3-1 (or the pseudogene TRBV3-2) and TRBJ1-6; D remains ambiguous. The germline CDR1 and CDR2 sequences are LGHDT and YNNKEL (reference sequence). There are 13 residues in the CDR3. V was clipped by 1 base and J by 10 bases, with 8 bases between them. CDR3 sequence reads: CASSQGPNSPLHF. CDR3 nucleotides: TGTGCCAGCAGCCAAGGGCCCAACTCACCCCTCCACTTT.

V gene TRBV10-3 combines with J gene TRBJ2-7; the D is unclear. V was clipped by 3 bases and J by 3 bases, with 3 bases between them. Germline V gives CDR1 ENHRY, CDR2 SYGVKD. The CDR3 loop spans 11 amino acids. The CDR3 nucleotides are TGTGCCATCAGTGACTACTACGAGCAGTACTTC. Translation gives CAISDYYEQYF.

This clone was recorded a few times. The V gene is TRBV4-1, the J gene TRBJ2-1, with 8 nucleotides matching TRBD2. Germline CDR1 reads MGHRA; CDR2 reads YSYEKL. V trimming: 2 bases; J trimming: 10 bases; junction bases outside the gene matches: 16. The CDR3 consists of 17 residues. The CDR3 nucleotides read TGCGCCAGCAGCCAACCTACCTCGTGGGGCGCGGGAGGAGAGCAGTTCTTC. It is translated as CASSQPTSWGAGGEQFF.

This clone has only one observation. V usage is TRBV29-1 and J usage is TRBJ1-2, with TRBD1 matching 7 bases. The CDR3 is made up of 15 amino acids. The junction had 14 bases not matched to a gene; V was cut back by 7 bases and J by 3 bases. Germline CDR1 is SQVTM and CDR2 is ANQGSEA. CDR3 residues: CSGKRGGQADYGYTF. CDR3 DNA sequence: TGCAGCGGAAAAAGGGGCGGACAGGCGGACTATGGCTACACCTTC. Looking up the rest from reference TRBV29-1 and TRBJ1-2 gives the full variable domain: SAVISQKPSRDICQRGTSLTIQCQVDSQVTMMFWYRQQPGQSLTLIATANQGSEATYESGFVIDKFPISRPNLTFSTLTVSNMSPEDSSIYLCSGKRGGQADYGYTFGSGTRLTVV.

The CDR3 loop reads CASSSPIDKDRGRQETQYF. In DNA form, the CDR3 reads TGTGCCAGCAGCTCCCCAATAGACAAAGACAGGGGGCGGCAAGAGACCCAGTACTTC. The genes are TRBV5-4 and TRBJ2-5; 10 bases line up with TRBD1. CDR1 SGHNT and CDR2 YYREEE come from the germline V gene (reference sequence). J lost 2 bases, V lost 3 bases, and 16 bases had no gene match. The CDR3 covers 19 residues.

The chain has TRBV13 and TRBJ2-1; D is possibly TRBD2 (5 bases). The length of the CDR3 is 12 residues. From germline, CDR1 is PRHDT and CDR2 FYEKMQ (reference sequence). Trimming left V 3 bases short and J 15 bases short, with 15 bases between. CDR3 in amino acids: CASSFGLAFPFF. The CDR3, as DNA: TGTGCCAGCAGCTTCGGGCTAGCCTTCCCGTTCTTC.

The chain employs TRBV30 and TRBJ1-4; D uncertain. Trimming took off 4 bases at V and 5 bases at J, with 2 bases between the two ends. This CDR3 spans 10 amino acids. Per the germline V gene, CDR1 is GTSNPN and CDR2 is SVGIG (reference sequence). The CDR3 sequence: CAWTNEKLFF. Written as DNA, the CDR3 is TGTGCCTGGACAAATGAAAAACTGTTTTTT.

CDR3 nucleotides: TGTGCCAGCAAAGTAAACCGGGACAGGGGCTACGAGCAGTACTTC. It codes for CASKVNRDRGYEQYF. The V and J genes are TRBV6-5 and TRBJ2-7, with 10 bases matching TRBD1. V was clipped by 7 bases and J by 3 bases; unmatched bases: 9. CDR1 and CDR2 (germline): MNHEY, SVGAGI. This CDR3 is 15 amino acids long.

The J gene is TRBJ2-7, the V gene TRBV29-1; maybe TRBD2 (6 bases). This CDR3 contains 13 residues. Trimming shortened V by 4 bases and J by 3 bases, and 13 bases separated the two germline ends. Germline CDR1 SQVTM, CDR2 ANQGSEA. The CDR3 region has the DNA TGCAGCGTTGTAGCGGTGTCAGACTACGAGCAGTACTTC. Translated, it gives CSVVAVSDYEQYF.

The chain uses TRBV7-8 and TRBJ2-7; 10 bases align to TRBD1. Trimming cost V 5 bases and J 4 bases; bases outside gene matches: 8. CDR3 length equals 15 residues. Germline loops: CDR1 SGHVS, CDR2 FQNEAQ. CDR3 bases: TGTGCCAGCAGCGCGGGACAGGGGCCATCTTACGAGCAGTACTTC. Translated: CASSAGQGPSYEQYF.

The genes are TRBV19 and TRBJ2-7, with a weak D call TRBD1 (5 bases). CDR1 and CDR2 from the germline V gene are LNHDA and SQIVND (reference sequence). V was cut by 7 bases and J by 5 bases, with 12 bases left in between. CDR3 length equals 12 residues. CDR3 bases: TGTGCCAGTAAGCAGGGAAATAACGAGCAGTACTTC. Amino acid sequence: CASKQGNNEQYF.

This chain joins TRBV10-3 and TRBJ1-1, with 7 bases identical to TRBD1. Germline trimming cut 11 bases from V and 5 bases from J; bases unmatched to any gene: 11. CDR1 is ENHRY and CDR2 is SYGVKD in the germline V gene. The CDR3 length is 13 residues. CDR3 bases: TGTGCCGCCCACCCAGGGGGGTTGACTGAAGCTTTCTTT. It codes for CAAHPGGLTEAFF.

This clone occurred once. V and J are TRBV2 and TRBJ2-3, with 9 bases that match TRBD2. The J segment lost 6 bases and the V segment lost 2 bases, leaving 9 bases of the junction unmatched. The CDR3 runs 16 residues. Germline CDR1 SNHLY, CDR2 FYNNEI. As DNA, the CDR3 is TGTGCCAGCAGTGAATTTAGCGGGGGCACCGGGGATACGCAGTATTTT. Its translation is CASSEFSGGTGDTQYF. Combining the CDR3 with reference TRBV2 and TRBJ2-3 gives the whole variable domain EPEVTQTPSHQVTQMGQEVILRCVPISNHLYFYWYRQILGQKVEFLVSFYNNEISEKSEIFDDQFSVERPDGSNFTLKIRSTKLEDSAMYFCASSEFSGGTGDTQYFGPGTRLTVL.

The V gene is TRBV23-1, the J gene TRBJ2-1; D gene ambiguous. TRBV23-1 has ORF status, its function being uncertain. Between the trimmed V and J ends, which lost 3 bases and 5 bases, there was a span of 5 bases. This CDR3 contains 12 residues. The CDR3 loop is CASSQGDNEQFF. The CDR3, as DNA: TGCGCCAGCAGTCAGGGCGACAATGAGCAGTTCTTC.

The DNA for the CDR3 is TGCGCCAGCAGCCAAGGCCCCGCGCCCCTAACAGGGGCCTACGAGCAGTACTTC. Translation: CASSQGPAPLTGAYEQYF. The chain joins TRBV4-1 to TRBJ2-7; 7 positions agree with TRBD1. V lost 1 base, J lost 2 bases, and 14 bases stayed unmatched. The CDR3 has 18 amino acids. Germline V gene data show CDR1 as MGHRA and CDR2 as YSYEKL.

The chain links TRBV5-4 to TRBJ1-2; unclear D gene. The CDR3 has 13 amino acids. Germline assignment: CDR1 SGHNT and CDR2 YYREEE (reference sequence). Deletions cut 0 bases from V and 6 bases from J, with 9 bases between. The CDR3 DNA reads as TGTGCCAGCAGCTTGGTTAATACAAATGGCTACACCTTC. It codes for CASSLVNTNGYTF.

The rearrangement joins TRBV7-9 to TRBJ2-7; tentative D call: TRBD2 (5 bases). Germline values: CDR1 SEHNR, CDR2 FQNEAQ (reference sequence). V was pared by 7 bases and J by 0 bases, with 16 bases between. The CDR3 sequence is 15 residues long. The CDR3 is CASTADIGNSYEQYF. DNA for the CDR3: TGTGCCAGCACCGCCGACATCGGGAACTCCTACGAGCAGTACTTC. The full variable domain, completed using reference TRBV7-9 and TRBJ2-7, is DTGVSQNPRHKITKRGQNVTFRCDPISEHNRLYWYRQTLGQGPEFLTYFQNEAQLEKSRLLSDRFSAERPKGSFSTLEIQRTEQGDSAMYLCASTADIGNSYEQYFGPGTRLTVT.

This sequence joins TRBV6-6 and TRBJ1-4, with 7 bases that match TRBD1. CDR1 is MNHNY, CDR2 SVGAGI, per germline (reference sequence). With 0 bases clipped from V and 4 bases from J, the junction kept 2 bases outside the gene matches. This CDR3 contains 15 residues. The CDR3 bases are TGTGCCAGCAGTTACTCGGGACAGCTTAATGAAAAACTGTTTTTT. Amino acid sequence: CASSYSGQLNEKLFF.